A single sample is the source of the 30 T cell receptor beta chains below, sequenced in a study of T cells after yellow fever vaccination. TCRdb re-called the 5' RACE reads through MiXCR, storing one row per CDR3 protein. Among about 580,000 distinct CDR3 sequences listed, about 15% were seen once. The material was PBMCs, obtained 5 to 6 days after the first yellow fever vaccination. The source is a man aged 18 to 29 who received the YFV17D yellow fever vaccine.

This clonotype was counted ten times or more. The chain combines TRBV5-1 with TRBJ2-2; D remains unclear. Germline V gives CDR1 SGHRS, CDR2 YFSETQ. Deletions cut 4 bases from V and 0 bases from J, with 10 bases between. The CDR3 runs to 15 residues. The CDR3 DNA reads TGCGCCAGCAGCCCTCGACGGGCGAACACCGGGGAGCTGTTTTTT. This gives the protein CASSPRRANTGELFF.

The V gene is TRBV28, the J gene TRBJ2-3, with a tentative D call TRBD1 (5 bases). The V gene lost 6 bases and the J gene lost 0 bases, with 13 bases spanning the gap. This CDR3 spans 15 amino acids. Per the germline V gene, CDR1 is MDHEN and CDR2 is SYDVKM. The CDR3 loop is CASSSDSISTDTQYF. Here the CDR3 DNA reads TGTGCCAGCAGCTCAGACAGTATAAGCACAGATACGCAGTATTTT. The whole variable domain, remainder taken from reference TRBV28 and TRBJ2-3, is DVKVTQSSRYLVKRTGEKVFLECVQDMDHENMFWYRQDPGLGLRLIYFSYDVKMKEKGDIPEGYSVSREKKERFSLILESASTNQTSMYLCASSSDSISTDTQYFGPGTRLTVL.

The J gene is TRBJ2-7, the V gene TRBV5-6, with a weak D call TRBD2 (6 bases). V gave up 2 bases and J gave up 2 bases, with 17 bases separating them. This CDR3 spans 16 amino acids. Germline CDR1 is SGHDT and CDR2 is YYEEEE. The CDR3 reads CASSLAGGLVAYEQYF. Here the CDR3 DNA reads TGTGCCAGCAGCTTAGCCGGGGGTCTAGTAGCCTACGAGCAGTACTTC.

This clonotype has at least ten counts. The DNA of the CDR3 is TGTGCCAGCAGTTACTCGAACGATAATGGCTACACCTTC. Protein product: CASSYSNDNGYTF. V usage is TRBV6-5 and J usage is TRBJ1-2; D unresolved. CDR1 MNHEY and CDR2 SVGAGI come from the germline V gene. Trimming left V 0 bases short and J 6 bases short, with 8 bases between. This CDR3 has 13 residues.

The chain carries TRBV12-3 or TRBV12-4 and TRBJ2-7, with TRBD1 identical over 7 bases. J gave up 3 bases and V 5 bases, and 10 bases lay outside the gene matches. The CDR3 has 15 amino acids. The CDR3 nucleotides are TGTGCCAGCAGTCCCACTGGGCAGGGGGACTACGAGCAGTACTTC. Translating it yields CASSPTGQGDYEQYF.

The rearrangement joins TRBV21-1 to TRBJ1-1. TRBV21-1 is noted as a pseudogene. The CDR3 runs 15 residues. In DNA, the CDR3 is TGTGCCAGCAGCCAACCCTCGGGTTCTAACACTGAAGCTTTCTTT. Its protein product is CASSQPSGSNTEAFF.

This clonotype was seen repeatedly, ten times or more. The genes are TRBV4-3 and TRBJ1-2, with 10 bases lining up with TRBD1. The V segment lost 4 bases and the J segment 4 bases; nucleotides outside the gene matches: 6. The CDR3 runs 15 residues. Germline values: CDR1 LGHNA, CDR2 YSLEER. The CDR3: CASSRDRGLSYGYTF. CDR3 DNA sequence: TGCGCCAGCAGCCGCGACAGGGGGCTAAGCTATGGCTACACCTTC.

The table lists this clonotype with many counts. The chain links TRBV18 to TRBJ2-5; D remains ambiguous. This CDR3 contains 12 residues. Germline V CDR1 and CDR2: KGHSH, LQKENI. Trimming removed 6 bases from V and 1 base from J, with 6 bases in between. CDR3 amino acids: CASSATQETQYF. As DNA, the CDR3 is TGTGCCAGCTCTGCTACCCAAGAGACCCAGTACTTC.

The chain is built from TRBV6-5 and TRBJ2-1, with 10 bases lining up with TRBD1. The germline CDR1 and CDR2 sequences are MNHEY and SVGAGI. V lost 4 bases and J lost 4; bases outside the gene matches: 10. The CDR3 is made up of 17 amino acids. The CDR3 spells CASSSYLGTGAYNEQFF. The CDR3 DNA reads as TGTGCCAGCAGTTCTTACCTGGGGACAGGGGCATACAATGAGCAGTTCTTC.

The V and J genes are TRBV20-1 and TRBJ2-1; D may correspond to TRBD1 or TRBD2 (5 bases each). V was cut by 6 bases and J by 4 bases, with 13 bases left in between. CDR1 and CDR2 (germline): DFQATT, SNEGSKA (reference sequence). The CDR3 loop spans 13 amino acids. CDR3 nucleotide sequence: TGCAGTGCAGACGGGACGGATTACAATGAGCAGTTCTTC. This translates into CSADGTDYNEQFF.

This clonotype was observed a few times. The chain employs TRBV4-2 and TRBJ1-5; D unresolved. The germline gives CDR1 LGHNA, CDR2 YNFKEQ. Trimming left V 0 bases short and J 2 bases short, with 8 bases between. CDR3 length: 15 residues. CDR3 DNA: TGTGCCAGCAGCCAAGAGGGAGCTGGCAATCAGCCCCAGCATTTT. This codes for CASSQEGAGNQPQHF.

This sequence joins TRBV27 and TRBJ1-5; D is uncertain. CDR1 is MNHEY and CDR2 is SMNVEV in the germline V gene (reference sequence). The V and J ends lost 5 bases and 1 base respectively, with 9 bases between them. The length of the CDR3 is 14 residues. The CDR3 DNA reads as TGTGCCAGCAGTCCTCGGTGGAGCAATCAGCCCCAGCATTTT. The encoded protein is CASSPRWSNQPQHF.

The chain joins TRBV6-2 or TRBV6-3 to TRBJ1-1; D is possibly TRBD1 (6 bases). V lost 7 bases, J lost 0 bases, and 9 bases lay in between. CDR3 length equals 13 residues. Germline V gene sequence: CDR1 MNHEY, CDR2 SVGEGT. CDR3 residues: CASTRGVNTEAFF. DNA of the CDR3: TGTGCCAGCACGAGGGGGGTGAACACTGAAGCTTTCTTT.

This clonotype was seen just once. The J gene is TRBJ2-5, the V gene TRBV12-3 or TRBV12-4; 7 bases are a match to TRBD1. The J segment lost 3 bases and the V segment lost 5 bases, leaving 6 bases of the junction unmatched. The CDR3 has 14 amino acids. CDR3 DNA: TGTGCCAGCAGTCCCCCCGGGACAGAAGAGACCCAGTACTTC. It translates to CASSPPGTEETQYF.

This sequence joins TRBV25-1 and TRBJ1-2; D not resolved. Germline V lookup: CDR1 MGHDK, CDR2 SYGVNS. This CDR3 is 15 amino acids long. The V end lost 1 base, the J end lost 1 base, and 10 bases lay between the germline ends. CDR3 nucleotides: TGTGCCAGCAGTGAATCAGTGGGAAGTAACTATGGCTACACCTTC. Its translation: CASSESVGSNYGYTF.

This clonotype was detected a few times. V gene TRBV9 combines with J gene TRBJ2-7; tentative D call: TRBD1 (5 bases). The CDR3 runs to 15 residues. The germline gives CDR1 SGDLS, CDR2 YYNGEE. Trimming took 4 bases from V and 6 from J, leaving 20 bases between them. CDR3 loop: CASSREQGCLREQYV. The CDR3 DNA reads TGTGCCAGCAGCCGAGAGCAGGGATGTCTCCGCGAGCAGTACGTC.

This chain joins TRBV30 and TRBJ2-2; 7 bases fit TRBD1. J gave up 6 bases and V 0 bases, and 1 base lay outside the gene matches. This CDR3 region has 13 residues. Per the germline V gene, CDR1 is GTSNPN and CDR2 is SVGIG (reference sequence). This CDR3 is CAWSVQGSGELFF. For the CDR3, the DNA is TGTGCCTGGAGTGTACAGGGGTCCGGGGAGCTGTTTTTT.

This clonotype came up many times. The chain employs TRBV29-1 and TRBJ1-1, with D perhaps matching TRBD1 (5 bases). CDR3 length: 12 amino acids. Looked up from germline, CDR1 is SQVTM and CDR2 is ANQGSEA. V lost 6 bases and J lost 0, with 8 bases in between. CDR3 sequence: CSVGLMNTEAFF. The CDR3 nucleotides are TGCAGCGTGGGACTGATGAACACTGAAGCTTTCTTT.

This clonotype was seen many times. The genes are TRBV5-1 and TRBJ2-7; 7 bases fit TRBD2. Germline CDR1 and CDR2: SGHRS and YFSETQ. J was trimmed by 0 bases and V by 8 bases; bases with no gene match: 8. CDR3 size: 14 residues. The DNA of the CDR3 is TGCGCCAGTAGCAGGGCGGGGGACTCCTACGAGCAGTACTTC. It encodes CASSRAGDSYEQYF.

The J gene is TRBJ2-6, the V gene TRBV4-3; D not certain. Germline CDR1 reads LGHNA; CDR2 reads YSLEER. V shed 1 base and J shed 2 bases, with 12 bases lying between them. The CDR3 has 17 amino acids. The CDR3 loop reads CASSQVLVRAGANVLTF. DNA for the CDR3: TGCGCCAGCAGCCAAGTCTTGGTCCGGGCTGGGGCCAACGTCCTGACTTTC.

This chain uses TRBV6-5 with TRBJ1-2; a weak D match, TRBD1 (5 bases). Trimming took off 2 bases at V and 5 bases at J, with 15 bases between the two ends. Germline assignment: CDR1 MNHEY and CDR2 SVGAGI. The CDR3 contains 15 residues. The CDR3 here is CASSYTLGRVYGYTF. CDR3 DNA: TGTGCCAGCAGTTACACGCTAGGCAGGGTTTATGGCTACACCTTC.

This clonotype was detected a few times. The chain joins TRBV7-3 to TRBJ1-1; 7 nucleotides agree with TRBD1. V lost 5 bases, J lost 2 bases, and 8 bases stayed unmatched. This CDR3 is 15 amino acids long. CDR1 is SGHTA, CDR2 FQGTGA, per germline. The CDR3: CASSPRGPVNTEAFF. The DNA of the CDR3 is TGTGCCAGCAGCCCAAGGGGGCCGGTAAACACTGAAGCTTTCTTT.

This sequence joins TRBV2 and TRBJ2-7, with D possibly matching TRBD1 (6 bases). The germline V and J ends were trimmed by 4 bases and 2 bases, with 9 bases remaining between them. Germline CDR1 SNHLY, CDR2 FYNNEI. CDR3 length: 13 residues. The CDR3 loop is CASSAGVPYEQYF. CDR3 nucleotides: TGTGCCAGCAGTGCAGGGGTCCCCTACGAGCAGTACTTC.

This clonotype has more than one count but fewer than ten. This chain links TRBV5-1 with TRBJ1-1, with D uncertain. CDR3 size: 14 residues. Germline CDR1 and CDR2: SGHRS and YFSETQ. The V end lost 0 bases, the J end lost 4 bases, and 10 bases lay between the germline ends. CDR3 region: CASSLETSGTEAFF. DNA of the CDR3: TGCGCCAGCAGCTTGGAGACAAGTGGCACTGAAGCTTTCTTT. Filled out from reference TRBV5-1 and TRBJ1-1, the complete variable domain reads KAGVTQTPRYLIKTRGQQVTLSCSPISGHRSVSWYQQTPGQGLQFLFEYFSETQRNKGNFPGRFSGRQFSNSRSEMNVSTLELGDSALYLCASSLETSGTEAFFGQGTRLTVV.

In this sample, this clonotype turned up a few times. The chain carries TRBV12-3 or TRBV12-4 and TRBJ1-2; TRBD1 might be the D (5 bases). The CDR3 covers 13 residues. V lost 7 bases and J 4 bases, leaving 13 bases between the germline ends. CDR3 amino acids: CASTSGTGYGYTF. The DNA of the CDR3 is TGTGCCAGCACCTCCGGGACGGGCTATGGCTACACCTTC.

V gene TRBV4-3 combines with J gene TRBJ2-3; D remains ambiguous. V was shortened by 0 bases and J by 7 bases, with 5 bases between the two germline ends. The CDR3 has 12 amino acids. Germline V CDR1 and CDR2: LGHNA, YSLEER. DNA for the CDR3: TGCGCCAGCAGCCAAGATCGGTATACGCAGTATTTT. This sequence encodes CASSQDRYTQYF.

There are a few counts of this clonotype. The rearrangement uses TRBV6-5 and TRBJ1-1; the D gene is possibly TRBD1 (6 bases). CDR1 MNHEY and CDR2 SVGAGI come from the germline V gene. Between the trimmed V and J ends, which lost 2 bases and 6 bases, there was a span of 10 bases. CDR3 length equals 13 residues. DNA of the CDR3: TGTGCCAGCAGTTACGGGGGCCCGCCTGAAGCTTTCTTT. Residues: CASSYGGPPEAFF.

This clonotype was detected a few times. This chain connects TRBV20-1 to TRBJ2-5, with TRBD2 matching 8 bases. The ends lost 7 bases at V and 4 bases at J; junction bases unmatched: 14. The CDR3 sequence is 15 residues long. From germline, CDR1 is DFQATT and CDR2 SNEGSKA (reference sequence). This CDR3 is CSVRAPGTRGETQYF. The CDR3 nucleotides are TGCAGTGTTAGGGCCCCCGGGACTAGGGGAGAGACCCAGTACTTC.

This clonotype has only a few counts. The chain has TRBV19 and TRBJ2-5; D is unresolved. Per the germline V gene, CDR1 is LNHDA and CDR2 is SQIVND (reference sequence). V was cut by 6 bases and J by 5 bases, with 13 bases left in between. The CDR3 is 13 residues long. The CDR3 coding sequence is TGTGCCAGTAGCAACAGTGGAATGGAGACCCAGTACTTC. Encoded protein: CASSNSGMETQYF. The whole variable domain, remainder taken from reference TRBV19 and TRBJ2-5, is DGGITQSPKYLFRKEGQNVTLSCEQNLNHDAMYWYRQDPGQGLRLIYYSQIVNDFQKGDIAEGYSVSREKKESFPLTVTSAQKNPTAFYLCASSNSGMETQYFGPGTRLLVL.

In this sample, this clonotype turned up a few times. The CDR3 loop is CASSFKRGGLYEQYV. CDR3 DNA sequence: TGTGCCAGCAGTTTCAAGCGGGGGGGTCTCTACGAGCAGTACGTC. The chain links TRBV27 to TRBJ2-7; 10 nucleotides agree with TRBD2. From germline, CDR1 is MNHEY and CDR2 SMNVEV (reference sequence). The CDR3 length is 15 residues. V shed 3 bases, J shed 3 bases, and the junction held 5 bases outside the gene matches.